Shown below are 23 T cell receptor beta chains from a single sample sequenced in a study of cytomegalovirus exposure and HLA in healthy donors. The PCR employed 60 Vbeta primers together with 13 Jbeta primers. Produced via immunoSEQ multiplex PCR; TCRdb's table is partial and in-frame only. In the table there are about 130,000 clones, just under 75% of which are singletons. The sample comprised PBMCs. The receptor source for this set is a man aged 35-49 years in good health and CMV-seropositive.

J is TRBJ1-1 and V is TRBV7-9, with TRBD1 matching 7 bases. Germline-derived CDR1 and CDR2 are SEHNR and FQNEAQ (reference sequence). The CDR3 runs to 15 residues. Trimming at V came to 2 bases and at J to 4 bases, leaving 7 bases not matched to a gene. The CDR3 DNA sequence: TGTGCCAGCAGCTTACCAACAGGGGTGCTCACTGAAGCTTTCTTT. Translated: CASSLPTGVLTEAFF.

As regards this clone: The same CDR3 is also encoded by other DNA sequences in this sample. V usage is TRBV6-5 and J usage is TRBJ2-7; 11 nucleotides align to TRBD1. Looked up from germline, CDR1 is MNHEY and CDR2 is SVGAGI. Losses at the gene ends were 6 bases for V and 2 bases for J; bases not matched to a gene: 3. This CDR3 is built from 14 residues. The CDR3 sequence is CASSPGQGAYEQYF. As DNA, the CDR3 is TGTGCCAGCAGCCCGGGACAGGGGGCCTACGAGCAGTACTTC.

The rearrangement joins TRBV27 to TRBJ1-1; no reliable D call. Germline CDR1 and CDR2: MNHEY and SMNVEV (reference sequence). V was pared by 3 bases and J by 1 base, with 9 bases between. This CDR3 region has 14 residues. CDR3 amino acids: CASSFRQANTEAFF. CDR3 DNA sequence: TGTGCCAGCAGTTTTAGGCAGGCGAACACTGAAGCTTTCTTT.

The V call is TRBV19, the J call TRBJ2-3, with 12 bases matching TRBD2. From germline, CDR1 is LNHDA and CDR2 SQIVND (reference sequence). The V and J ends lost 6 bases and 8 bases, in that order; junction bases with no gene match: 12. The CDR3 consists of 16 residues. This CDR3 is CASSPLKTSGSGTQYF. The DNA for the CDR3 is TGTGCCAGTAGCCCGCTCAAGACTAGCGGGAGTGGTACGCAGTATTTT.

This clone showed up just a few times. The rearrangement uses TRBV5-5 and TRBJ2-2; D is unclear. The CDR3 runs to 15 residues. The V and J ends lost 0 bases and 6 bases respectively, with 12 bases between them. Germline V gives CDR1 SGHKS, CDR2 YYEKEE (reference sequence). The CDR3 spells CASSLAIVEAGELFF. The CDR3 coding sequence is TGTGCCAGCAGCTTGGCCATAGTAGAAGCCGGGGAGCTGTTTTTT.

Only a few counts were recorded for this clone. This chain connects TRBV11-2 to TRBJ2-1, with 8 bases fitting TRBD2. Germline-derived CDR1 and CDR2 are SGHAT and FQNNGV. With 1 base clipped from V and 5 bases from J, the junction kept 4 bases outside the gene matches. The CDR3 has 15 amino acids. The CDR3 protein is CASSLGLAGHNEQFF. The CDR3 DNA sequence: TGTGCCAGCAGCTTAGGGTTAGCGGGGCACAATGAGCAGTTCTTC.

The gene calls are TRBV30 and TRBJ1-1; unclear D gene. This CDR3 has 11 residues. Germline V gene sequence: CDR1 GTSNPN, CDR2 SVGIG (reference sequence). V lost 3 bases, J lost 1 base, and 3 bases lay in between. The CDR3 spells CAWRRNTEAFF. In nucleotides, the CDR3 is TGTGCCTGGAGGAGGAACACTGAAGCTTTCTTT.

The chain links TRBV9 to TRBJ2-2; D is unclear. Trimming removed 1 base from V and 4 bases from J, with 14 bases in between. The CDR3 runs to 16 residues. Per germline, CDR1 SGDLS and CDR2 YYNGEE. Here the CDR3 DNA reads TGTGCCAGCAGCGTATCTCACACCGAAATCACCGGGGAGCTGTTTTTT. Translation gives CASSVSHTEITGELFF.

This clone was detected once. The J gene is TRBJ1-1, the V gene TRBV13; 10 positions agree with TRBD1. J lost 6 bases, V lost 5 bases, and 3 bases had no gene match. This CDR3 has 13 residues. The germline V gene has CDR1 PRHDT and CDR2 FYEKMQ (reference sequence). The CDR3: CASSGDRGPEAFF. The DNA for the CDR3 is TGTGCCAGCAGCGGTGACAGGGGGCCTGAAGCTTTCTTT.

The chain links TRBV4-1 to TRBJ2-5; 8 bases map to TRBD1. The DNA end lines up better with TRBJ2-7; the J call may be wrong. Germline V CDR1 and CDR2: MGHRA, YSYEKL. The CDR3 spans 16 residues. CDR3: CASSQVGGQGLSEQYF. CDR3 bases: TGCGCCAGCAGCCAAGTTGGCGGACAGGGCCTCTCCGAGCAGTACTTC.

The chain uses TRBV27 and TRBJ2-1; D unclear. Deletions cut 8 bases from V and 7 bases from J, with 12 bases between. CDR3 length equals 12 residues. CDR1 and CDR2 from the germline V gene are MNHEY and SMNVEV (reference sequence). CDR3 amino acids: CASLSPLNEQFF. CDR3 DNA: TGTGCCAGCCTTAGTCCTTTGAATGAGCAGTTCTTC.

This clone was counted between two and nine times. V usage is TRBV9 and J usage is TRBJ2-2; D perhaps matches TRBD2 (6 bases). The V end lost 0 bases, the J end lost 6 bases, and 12 bases lay between the germline ends. The germline V gene encodes CDR1 SGDLS and CDR2 YYNGEE. The CDR3 consists of 15 residues. CDR3: CASSVVTSLPGELFF. The CDR3 coding sequence is TGTGCCAGCAGCGTAGTTACTAGCCTCCCCGGGGAGCTGTTTTTT.

This chain links TRBV11-2 with TRBJ2-7, with TRBD2 matching over 8 bases. CDR1 SGHAT and CDR2 FQNNGV come from the germline V gene. CDR3 size: 15 residues. Germline trimming cut 4 bases from V and 3 bases from J; bases unmatched to any gene: 8. The CDR3 DNA reads as TGTGCCAGCAGCTCGGCAACTAGCGGTTACTACGAGCAGTACTTC. Translation gives CASSSATSGYYEQYF.

This clone was observed once. CDR3 bases: TGTGCCAGCAGTAACTTACAGGGAATTAGAAACACCATATATTTT. Its translation is CASSNLQGIRNTIYF. The chain couples TRBV25-1 to TRBJ1-3; D might be TRBD1 (6 bases). This CDR3 comprises 15 residues. V lost 5 bases and J 5 bases, leaving 16 bases between the germline ends. Germline lookup yields CDR1 MGHDK and CDR2 SYGVNS.

This sequence joins TRBV18 and TRBJ2-7, with a possible D match to TRBD1 (5 bases). V was clipped by 6 bases and J by 5 bases, with 11 bases between them. Germline loops: CDR1 KGHSH, CDR2 LQKENI. This CDR3 is built from 12 residues. CDR3 DNA: TGTGCCAGCTCGCCCACAGGCAACGAGCAGTACTTC. This translates into CASSPTGNEQYF.

The chain links TRBV18 to TRBJ2-7; 12 bases match TRBD1. The junction had 14 bases not matched to a gene; V was cut back by 2 bases and J by 3 bases. Germline assignment: CDR1 KGHSH and CDR2 LQKENI. CDR3 length: 19 amino acids. The CDR3 nucleotides are TGTGCCAGCTCACCAAAGGGGACAGGGGGCCGAACTGGCGGCTACGAGCAGTACTTC. Protein product: CASSPKGTGGRTGGYEQYF.

The chain uses TRBV29-1 and TRBJ2-7; TRBD1 matches 10 bases. The CDR3 is made up of 15 amino acids. Germline CDR1 SQVTM, CDR2 ANQGSEA. V was clipped by 0 bases and J by 4 bases; unmatched bases: 6. CDR3 bases: TGCAGCGTTGAAGAAGGGACAGGGGTTTCGTACGAGCAGTACTTC. Encoded protein: CSVEEGTGVSYEQYF.

V gene TRBV5-1 combines with J gene TRBJ2-1, with TRBD1 matching 8 bases. V shed 4 bases and J 0 bases; nucleotides not matched to a gene: 3. Germline V gives CDR1 SGHRS, CDR2 YFSETQ. This CDR3 is 15 amino acids long. The CDR3 loop is CASSRTGNSYNEQFF. In DNA, the CDR3 is TGCGCCAGCAGCAGGACAGGGAACTCCTACAATGAGCAGTTCTTC.

The chain recombines TRBV10-2 with TRBJ2-7, with D possibly matching TRBD2 (6 bases). Germline V lookup: CDR1 WSHSY, CDR2 SAAADI. Trimming removed 2 bases from V and 2 bases from J, with 10 bases in between. The CDR3 has 14 residues. The CDR3 spells CASSEGGGTYEQYF. CDR3 nucleotide sequence: TGCGCCAGCAGTGAGGGTGGCGGGACCTACGAGCAGTACTTC.

The chain employs TRBV5-6 and TRBJ1-6; D remains ambiguous. The CDR3 is 16 residues long. The V and J ends lost 0 bases and 6 bases respectively, with 13 bases between them. Germline loops: CDR1 SGHDT, CDR2 YYEEEE. The CDR3 here is CASSLAPGISNSPLHF. The CDR3 DNA reads TGTGCCAGCAGCTTGGCTCCGGGGATCAGTAATTCACCCCTCCACTTT.

The chain joins TRBV28 to TRBJ2-1; D is possibly TRBD1 (6 bases). Germline CDR1 reads MDHEN; CDR2 reads SYDVKM. The V and J ends lost 9 bases and 3 bases respectively, with 15 bases between them. This CDR3 is built from 14 residues. The CDR3 here is CASNWGRNYNEQFF. CDR3 nucleotide sequence: TGTGCCAGTAATTGGGGGCGAAACTACAATGAGCAGTTCTTC.

This CDR3 is CASSFRDRTDTQYF. In DNA form, the CDR3 reads TGTGCCAGCAGCTTCCGAGACAGGACAGATACGCAGTATTTT. The rearrangement joins TRBV28 to TRBJ2-3, with D possibly TRBD1 on 6 matching bases. CDR3 length: 14 residues. Trimming stripped 6 bases from V and 3 bases from J, with 13 bases between. CDR1 MDHEN and CDR2 SYDVKM come from the germline V gene.

This rearrangement joins TRBV10-3 to TRBJ2-1; 12 positions match TRBD2. Germline V gives CDR1 ENHRY, CDR2 SYGVKD. After removal of 0 bases from V and 6 bases from J, the junction contained 9 bases not matched to a gene. This CDR3 is 18 amino acids long. The DNA of the CDR3 is TGTGCCATCAGTGAGTCGACTAGCGGGAGAGCCGGGGTCAATGAGCAGTTCTTC. This encodes CAISESTSGRAGVNEQFF.